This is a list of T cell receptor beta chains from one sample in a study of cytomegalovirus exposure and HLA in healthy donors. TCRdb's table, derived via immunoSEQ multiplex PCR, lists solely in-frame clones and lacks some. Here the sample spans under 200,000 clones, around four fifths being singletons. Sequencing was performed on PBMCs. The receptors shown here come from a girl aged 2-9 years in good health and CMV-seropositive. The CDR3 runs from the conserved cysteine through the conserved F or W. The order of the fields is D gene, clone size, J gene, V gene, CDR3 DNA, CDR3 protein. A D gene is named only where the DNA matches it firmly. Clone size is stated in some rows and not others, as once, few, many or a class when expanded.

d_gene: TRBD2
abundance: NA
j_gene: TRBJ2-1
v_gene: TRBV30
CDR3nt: TGTGCCTGGAGTCCCCGGAGGACAGCGGGAGGTGTGAATGAGCAGTTCTTC
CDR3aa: CAWSPRRTAGGVNEQFF

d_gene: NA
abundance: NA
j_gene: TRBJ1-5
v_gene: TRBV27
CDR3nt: TGTGCCAGCACTAGACAGTACAATCAGCCCCAGCATTTT
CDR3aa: CASTRQYNQPQHF

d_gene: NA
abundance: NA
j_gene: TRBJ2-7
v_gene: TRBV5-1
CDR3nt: TGCGCCAGCAGCTTGGATGGGGCAGAACGCTACGAGCAGTACTTC
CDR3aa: CASSLDGAERYEQYF

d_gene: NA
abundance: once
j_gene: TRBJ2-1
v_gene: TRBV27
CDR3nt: TGTGCCAGCAGTTCGAGCTCCTACAATGAGCAGTTCTTC
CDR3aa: CASSSSSYNEQFF

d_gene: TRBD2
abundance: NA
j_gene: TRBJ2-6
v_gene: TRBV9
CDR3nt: TGTGCCAGCACCTCGACTAGCGCCCGCTCTGGGGCCAACGTCCTGACTTTC
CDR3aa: CASTSTSARSGANVLTF

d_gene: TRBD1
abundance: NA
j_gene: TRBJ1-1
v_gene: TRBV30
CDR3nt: TGTGCCTGGACCGTCGGACAGGGAAACACTGAAGCTTTCTTT
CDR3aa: CAWTVGQGNTEAFF

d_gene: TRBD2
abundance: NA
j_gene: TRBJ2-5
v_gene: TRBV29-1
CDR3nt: TGCAGCATTTGCCCAGCGGGAGTCGTGGAGACCCAGTACTTC
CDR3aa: CSICPAGVVETQYF

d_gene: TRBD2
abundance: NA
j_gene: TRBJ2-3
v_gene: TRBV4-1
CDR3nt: TGCGCCAGCAGCCAAGCTAGCGGGGCCCAAAGCACAGATACGCAGTATTTT
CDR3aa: CASSQASGAQSTDTQYF

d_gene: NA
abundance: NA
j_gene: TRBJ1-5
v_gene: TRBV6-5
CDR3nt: TGTGCCAGCAGTCGGACATCTTATAGCAATCAGCCCCAGCATTTT
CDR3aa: CASSRTSYSNQPQHF

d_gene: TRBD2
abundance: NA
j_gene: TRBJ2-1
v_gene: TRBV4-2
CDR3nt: TGTGCCAGCAGCCAATCGGGACTAGCGGGGTACAATGAGCAGTTCTTC
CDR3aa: CASSQSGLAGYNEQFF

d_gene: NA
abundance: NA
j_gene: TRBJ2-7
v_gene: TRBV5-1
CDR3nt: TGCGCCAGCGGCCGGGACTTCCCCTACGAGCAGTACTTC
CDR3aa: CASGRDFPYEQYF

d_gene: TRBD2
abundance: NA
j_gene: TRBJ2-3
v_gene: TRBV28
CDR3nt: TGTGCCAGCACCTACTCCGGACTAGCGGGAAACACAGATACGCAGTATTTT
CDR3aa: CASTYSGLAGNTDTQYF

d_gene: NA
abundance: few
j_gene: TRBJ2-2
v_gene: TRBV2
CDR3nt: TGTGCCAGCAGTGGGGGAGGGGGTGCCGGGGAGCTGTTTTTT
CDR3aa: CASSGGGGAGELFF

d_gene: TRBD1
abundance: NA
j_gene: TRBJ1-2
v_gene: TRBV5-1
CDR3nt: TGCGCCAGCAGCCTTAGACAGGGGTCTTTTTCGGACTATGGCTACACCTTC
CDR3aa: CASSLRQGSFSDYGYTF

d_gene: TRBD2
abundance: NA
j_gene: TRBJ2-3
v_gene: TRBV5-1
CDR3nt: TGCGCCAGCAGCTTAAAAGGGACTAGCGGGAGAATCTCGCGCACAGATACGCAGTATTTT
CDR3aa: CASSLKGTSGRISRTDTQYF